The rows below give T cell receptor beta chains drawn from one sample of a study of blood T cell repertoires in COVID-19. Profiled with immunoSEQ multiplex PCR; TCRdb holds only in-frame clones, not every one. This sample has 71,000 or so clones, with 70% to 90% found just once. Sequencing was done on a sample of peripheral blood. The receptors originated from a man of 80 years or more in a cohort sampled during active COVID-19. Each CDR3 is given with its conserved first and last residue. The order of the fields is J gene, V gene, CDR3 protein.

j_call: TRBJ2-5
v_call: TRBV2
cdr3_aa: CASSEARQETQYF

j_call: TRBJ2-2
v_call: TRBV4-3
cdr3_aa: CASSQAPTGSGTGELFF

j_call: TRBJ2-1
v_call: TRBV10-3
cdr3_aa: CAIRKAGGYEVNEQFF

j_call: TRBJ1-5
v_call: TRBV28
cdr3_aa: CASSLQGANQPQHF

j_call: TRBJ2-1
v_call: TRBV7-2
cdr3_aa: CASSPTTGNEQFF

j_call: TRBJ2-7
v_call: TRBV18
cdr3_aa: CASSPSQDNEQYF

j_call: TRBJ1-1
v_call: TRBV11-3
cdr3_aa: CASSATPNTEAFF

j_call: TRBJ2-4
v_call: TRBV19
cdr3_aa: CASSTDRGDIQYF

j_call: TRBJ1-5
v_call: TRBV6-5
cdr3_aa: CASSSGTGGFQPQHF

j_call: TRBJ2-5
v_call: TRBV4-2
cdr3_aa: CASSQALAVQETQYF